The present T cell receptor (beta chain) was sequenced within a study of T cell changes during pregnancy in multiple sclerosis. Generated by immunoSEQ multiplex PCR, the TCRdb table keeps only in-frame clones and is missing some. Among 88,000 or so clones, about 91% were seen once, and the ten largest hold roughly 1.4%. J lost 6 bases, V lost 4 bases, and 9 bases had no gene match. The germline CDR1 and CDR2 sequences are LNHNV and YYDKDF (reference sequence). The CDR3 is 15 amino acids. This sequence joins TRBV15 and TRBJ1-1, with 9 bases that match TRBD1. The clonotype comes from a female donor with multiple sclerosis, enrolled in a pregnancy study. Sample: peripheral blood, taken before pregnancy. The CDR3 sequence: CATSTQDRGFSEAFF. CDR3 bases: TGTGCCACCAGCACGCAGGACAGGGGCTTTTCTGAAGCTTTCTTT.